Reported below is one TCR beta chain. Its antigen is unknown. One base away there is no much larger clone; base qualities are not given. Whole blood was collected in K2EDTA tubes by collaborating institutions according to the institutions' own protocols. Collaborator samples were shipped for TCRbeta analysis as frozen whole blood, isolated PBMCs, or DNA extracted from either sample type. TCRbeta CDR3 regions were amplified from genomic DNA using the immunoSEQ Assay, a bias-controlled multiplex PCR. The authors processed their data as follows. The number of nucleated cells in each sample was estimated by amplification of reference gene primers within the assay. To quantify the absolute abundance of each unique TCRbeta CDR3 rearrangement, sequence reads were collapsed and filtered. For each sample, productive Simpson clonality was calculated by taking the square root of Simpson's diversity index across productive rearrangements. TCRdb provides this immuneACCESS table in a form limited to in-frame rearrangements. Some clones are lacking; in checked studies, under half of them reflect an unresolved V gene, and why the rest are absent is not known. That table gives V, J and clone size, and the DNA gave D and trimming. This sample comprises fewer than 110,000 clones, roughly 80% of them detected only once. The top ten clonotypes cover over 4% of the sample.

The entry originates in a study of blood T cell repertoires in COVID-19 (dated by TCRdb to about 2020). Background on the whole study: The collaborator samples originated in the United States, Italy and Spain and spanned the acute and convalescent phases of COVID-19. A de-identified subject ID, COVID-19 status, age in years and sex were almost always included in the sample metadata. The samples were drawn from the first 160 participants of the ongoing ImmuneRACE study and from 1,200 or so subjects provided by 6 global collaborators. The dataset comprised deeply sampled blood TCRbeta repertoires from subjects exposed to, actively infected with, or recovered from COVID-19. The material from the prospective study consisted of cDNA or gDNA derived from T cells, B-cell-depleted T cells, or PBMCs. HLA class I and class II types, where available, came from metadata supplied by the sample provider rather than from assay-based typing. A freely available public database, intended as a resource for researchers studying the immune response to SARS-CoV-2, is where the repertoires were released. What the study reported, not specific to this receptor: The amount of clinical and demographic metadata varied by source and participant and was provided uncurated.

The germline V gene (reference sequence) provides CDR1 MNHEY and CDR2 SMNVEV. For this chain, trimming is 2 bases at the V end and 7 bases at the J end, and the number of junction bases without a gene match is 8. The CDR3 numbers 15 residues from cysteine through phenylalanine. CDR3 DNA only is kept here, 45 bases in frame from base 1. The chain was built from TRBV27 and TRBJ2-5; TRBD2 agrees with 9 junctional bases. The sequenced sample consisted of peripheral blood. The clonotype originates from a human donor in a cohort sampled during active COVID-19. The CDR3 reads CASSLSMGREGTQYF. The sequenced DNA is TGTGCCAGCAGTTTAAGTATGGGGCGGGAGGGGACCCAGTACTTC.